The rows below give T cell receptor beta chains drawn from one sample of a study of identifying expanded T cells in peripheral blood. Assay: immunoSEQ multiplex PCR; the TCRdb copy retains only in-frame clones and omits some. The sample includes more than 80,000 clones, around 88% of them seen just once. The sequencing input was blood. The origin of the receptors is a person aged 18 to 75 in good health. CDR3s include the opening cysteine and the closing phenylalanine or tryptophan. A D gene is named only where the DNA matches it firmly. Expanded clones are given a class, and other clones once, few, many or no size at all.

v_call: TRBV6-4
j_call: TRBJ2-1
d_call: TRBD2
clone_size: NA
cdr3_nt: TGTGCCAGCAGTGAGGGGGAAGCGGGAGGGAATGAGCAGTTCTTC
cdr3_aa: CASSEGEAGGNEQFF

v_call: TRBV5-1
j_call: TRBJ2-2
d_call: TRBD2
clone_size: NA
cdr3_nt: TGCGCCAGCAGCTTGGTACCGGGACTAGCGGGAGTGGTTGGCACCGGGGAGCTGTTTTTT
cdr3_aa: CASSLVPGLAGVVGTGELFF

v_call: TRBV6-4
j_call: TRBJ2-1
d_call: NA
clone_size: few
cdr3_nt: TGTGCCAGCAGTGACATTGGAGGGGGCTACAATGAGCAGTTCTTC
cdr3_aa: CASSDIGGGYNEQFF

v_call: TRBV19
j_call: TRBJ2-4
d_call: NA
clone_size: NA
cdr3_nt: TGTGCCAGTTTAGCGGTAGCCAAAAACATTCAGTACTTC
cdr3_aa: CASLAVAKNIQYF

v_call: TRBV11-1
j_call: TRBJ2-3
d_call: NA
clone_size: NA
cdr3_nt: TGTGCCAGCAGCTTAACCACACAGGGTTTCACAGATACGCAGTATTTT
cdr3_aa: CASSLTTQGFTDTQYF

v_call: TRBV7-2
j_call: TRBJ1-5
d_call: TRBD1
clone_size: NA
cdr3_nt: TGTGCCAGCAGCCAAGACAGGGTTGGGCAGCCCCAGCATTTT
cdr3_aa: CASSQDRVGQPQHF

v_call: TRBV28
j_call: TRBJ2-7
d_call: NA
clone_size: NA
cdr3_nt: TGTGCCAGCAGTTTCCCCTCGGGACGGGACTCCTACGAGCAGTACTTC
cdr3_aa: CASSFPSGRDSYEQYF

v_call: TRBV14
j_call: TRBJ2-7
d_call: NA
clone_size: NA
cdr3_nt: TGTGCCAGCAGCCAAGGGCCAGGGCTCTACGAGCAGTACTTC
cdr3_aa: CASSQGPGLYEQYF

v_call: TRBV11-2
j_call: TRBJ1-6
d_call: NA
clone_size: NA
cdr3_nt: TGTGCCAGCAGCTTACTACGGAATTCACCCCTCCACTTT
cdr3_aa: CASSLLRNSPLHF

v_call: TRBV15
j_call: TRBJ2-7
d_call: NA
clone_size: NA
cdr3_nt: TGTGCCACCAGCAGAGGCGTCGAGGGGATCTACGAGCAGTACTTC
cdr3_aa: CATSRGVEGIYEQYF

v_call: TRBV5-5
j_call: TRBJ1-5
d_call: NA
clone_size: NA
cdr3_nt: TGTGCCAGCAGCTTGGAGGCAGGAGCTAGCAATCAGCCCCAGCATTTT
cdr3_aa: CASSLEAGASNQPQHF

v_call: TRBV4-1
j_call: TRBJ2-3
d_call: NA
clone_size: NA
cdr3_nt: TGCGCCAGCAGCCAAGAGGGGAAACTAGCTTTTACGCAGTATTTT
cdr3_aa: CASSQEGKLAFTQYF

v_call: TRBV27
j_call: TRBJ2-7
d_call: TRBD2
clone_size: NA
cdr3_nt: TGTGCCAGCAGTTTTCGCCTAGCGGGAGGGCCCTCGACCTACGAGCAGTACTTC
cdr3_aa: CASSFRLAGGPSTYEQYF

v_call: TRBV2
j_call: TRBJ2-7
d_call: TRBD1
clone_size: NA
cdr3_nt: TGTGCCAGCACTCGGACAGGGGGCTATGAGCAGTACTTC
cdr3_aa: CASTRTGGYEQYF

v_call: TRBV7-8
j_call: TRBJ2-3
d_call: NA
clone_size: NA
cdr3_nt: TGTGCCAGCAGCCGGAGCGTCCCGGCAGTCGATACGCAGTATTTT
cdr3_aa: CASSRSVPAVDTQYF

v_call: TRBV4-1
j_call: TRBJ2-5
d_call: NA
clone_size: NA
cdr3_nt: TGCGCCAGCAGCCGGACTGTCCAAGAGACCCAGTACTTC
cdr3_aa: CASSRTVQETQYF

v_call: TRBV2
j_call: TRBJ1-3
d_call: NA
clone_size: many
cdr3_nt: TGTGCCAGCAGCCAGATCTCTGGAAACACCATATATTTT
cdr3_aa: CASSQISGNTIYF

v_call: TRBV19
j_call: TRBJ1-1
d_call: NA
clone_size: NA
cdr3_nt: TGTGCCAGTAGTAGGTCGGGGAGGAACACTGAAGCTTTCTTT
cdr3_aa: CASSRSGRNTEAFF

v_call: TRBV10-1
j_call: TRBJ2-1
d_call: TRBD1
clone_size: NA
cdr3_nt: TGCGCCAGCAGTGAGTACGGACAGGGTAGTGAGCAGTTCTTC
cdr3_aa: CASSEYGQGSEQFF

v_call: TRBV29-1
j_call: TRBJ1-1
d_call: NA
clone_size: NA
cdr3_nt: TGCAGCGTTGTGCGGCAGATGAACACTGAAGCTTTCTTT
cdr3_aa: CSVVRQMNTEAFF

v_call: TRBV7-6
j_call: TRBJ2-2
d_call: NA
clone_size: NA
cdr3_nt: TGTGCCAGCAGCTTAGACGGGGAGAACACCGGGGAGCTGTTTTTT
cdr3_aa: CASSLDGENTGELFF

v_call: TRBV5-1
j_call: TRBJ2-7
d_call: TRBD1
clone_size: NA
cdr3_nt: TGCGCCAGCAGCTTGACAGGGGACTACGAGCAGTACTTC
cdr3_aa: CASSLTGDYEQYF

v_call: TRBV7-9
j_call: TRBJ1-5
d_call: NA
clone_size: NA
cdr3_nt: TGTGCCAGCAGCCACGGTGGGAATCAGCCCCAGCATTTT
cdr3_aa: CASSHGGNQPQHF

v_call: TRBV9
j_call: TRBJ2-1
d_call: NA
clone_size: once
cdr3_nt: TGTGCCAGCAGCGTAGTTCCTACAATCGACAATGAGCAGTTCTTC
cdr3_aa: CASSVVPTIDNEQFF

v_call: TRBV28
j_call: TRBJ2-1
d_call: NA
clone_size: NA
cdr3_nt: TGTGCCAGCAGTTTAGGCTGGGGTGAGCAGTTCTTC
cdr3_aa: CASSLGWGEQFF

v_call: TRBV27
j_call: TRBJ2-1
d_call: NA
clone_size: NA
cdr3_nt: TGTGCCAGCAGTACTCGAAATGAGCAGTTCTTC
cdr3_aa: CASSTRNEQFF

v_call: TRBV5-1
j_call: TRBJ2-5
d_call: TRBD2
clone_size: NA
cdr3_nt: TGCGCCAGCAGCCCGGGGGGAGTTCAAGAGACCCAGTACTTC
cdr3_aa: CASSPGGVQETQYF

v_call: TRBV19
j_call: TRBJ2-1
d_call: TRBD1
clone_size: NA
cdr3_nt: TGTGCCAGTAGTCACCGGGACAGGGACAATGAGCAGTTCTTC
cdr3_aa: CASSHRDRDNEQFF

v_call: TRBV29-1
j_call: TRBJ2-7
d_call: TRBD1
clone_size: NA
cdr3_nt: TGCAGCGTTGGGACAGGACCCTACGAGCAGTACTTC
cdr3_aa: CSVGTGPYEQYF

v_call: TRBV6-5
j_call: TRBJ1-1
d_call: TRBD1
clone_size: NA
cdr3_nt: TGTGCCAGCAGTTACCTATACCGGGACAGGGGCACTGAAGCTTTCTTT
cdr3_aa: CASSYLYRDRGTEAFF

v_call: TRBV2
j_call: TRBJ2-5
d_call: TRBD1
clone_size: NA
cdr3_nt: TGTGCCAGCAGTCCCGGGACAGGGGGCAGGGAGACCCAGTACTTC
cdr3_aa: CASSPGTGGRETQYF

v_call: TRBV11-2
j_call: TRBJ1-1
d_call: NA
clone_size: NA
cdr3_nt: TGTGCCAGCACCCTATCGATGACAGCGAACACTGAAGCTTTCTTT
cdr3_aa: CASTLSMTANTEAFF

v_call: TRBV18
j_call: TRBJ2-1
d_call: TRBD2
clone_size: once
cdr3_nt: TGTGCCAGCTCACCTGTCACTAGCGGGCACAATGAGCAGTTCTTC
cdr3_aa: CASSPVTSGHNEQFF

v_call: TRBV5-8
j_call: TRBJ1-6
d_call: TRBD1
clone_size: NA
cdr3_nt: TGTGCCAGCAGCTGGACAGGGCGACCGTCTAATTCACCCCTCCACTTT
cdr3_aa: CASSWTGRPSNSPLHF

v_call: TRBV7-2
j_call: TRBJ2-3
d_call: NA
clone_size: NA
cdr3_nt: TGTGCCAGCAGCTTAGCAGGAGGGGGCGCGGCAGATACGCAGTATTTT
cdr3_aa: CASSLAGGGAADTQYF

v_call: TRBV9
j_call: TRBJ1-3
d_call: NA
clone_size: NA
cdr3_nt: TGTGCCAGCAGCGTCGGGGACTCCTTCAGGGGCACCATATATTTT
cdr3_aa: CASSVGDSFRGTIYF

v_call: TRBV6-1
j_call: TRBJ2-7
d_call: NA
clone_size: NA
cdr3_nt: TGTGCCAGCAGTGAAGCGCGGAGGGTTGTATACGAGCAGTACTTC
cdr3_aa: CASSEARRVVYEQYF

v_call: TRBV5-5
j_call: TRBJ1-5
d_call: NA
clone_size: NA
cdr3_nt: TGTGCCAGCAGCTTTAGACCCCGGGCGGAACAGCCCCAGCATTTT
cdr3_aa: CASSFRPRAEQPQHF

v_call: TRBV7-2
j_call: TRBJ2-7
d_call: NA
clone_size: NA
cdr3_nt: TGTGCCAGCAGCGAGCTCCTCATTGCACACGAGCAGTACTTC
cdr3_aa: CASSELLIAHEQYF

v_call: TRBV9
j_call: TRBJ1-4
d_call: NA
clone_size: NA
cdr3_nt: TGTGCCAGCAGCCCGTACCGGACAGTTAACGAAAAACTGTTTTTT
cdr3_aa: CASSPYRTVNEKLFF

v_call: TRBV28
j_call: TRBJ1-1
d_call: NA
clone_size: NA
cdr3_nt: TGTGCCAGCAGTTTAGGTCGGGCGGCCATGAACACTGAAGCTTTCTTT
cdr3_aa: CASSLGRAAMNTEAFF

v_call: TRBV30
j_call: TRBJ2-3
d_call: TRBD2
clone_size: NA
cdr3_nt: TGTGCCTGGAGAATAGCGGGGATAGGGGATACGCAGTATTTT
cdr3_aa: CAWRIAGIGDTQYF

v_call: TRBV18
j_call: TRBJ1-2
d_call: TRBD1
clone_size: NA
cdr3_nt: TGTGCCAGCTCACTTTATGGACAGGGGCGGTATGGCTACACCTTC
cdr3_aa: CASSLYGQGRYGYTF

v_call: TRBV28
j_call: TRBJ1-5
d_call: NA
clone_size: NA
cdr3_nt: TGTGCCAGCAGTTCCCCGGACAGTTCCAATCAGCCCCAGCATTTT
cdr3_aa: CASSSPDSSNQPQHF

v_call: TRBV11-2
j_call: TRBJ2-3
d_call: NA
clone_size: NA
cdr3_nt: TGTGCCAGCAGCTTAAGGGATACGCAGTATTTT
cdr3_aa: CASSLRDTQYF

v_call: TRBV7-6
j_call: TRBJ2-2
d_call: TRBD1
clone_size: NA
cdr3_nt: TGTGCCAGCAGCTCAGTGGGACAGGGGACCGGGGAGCTGTTTTTT
cdr3_aa: CASSSVGQGTGELFF